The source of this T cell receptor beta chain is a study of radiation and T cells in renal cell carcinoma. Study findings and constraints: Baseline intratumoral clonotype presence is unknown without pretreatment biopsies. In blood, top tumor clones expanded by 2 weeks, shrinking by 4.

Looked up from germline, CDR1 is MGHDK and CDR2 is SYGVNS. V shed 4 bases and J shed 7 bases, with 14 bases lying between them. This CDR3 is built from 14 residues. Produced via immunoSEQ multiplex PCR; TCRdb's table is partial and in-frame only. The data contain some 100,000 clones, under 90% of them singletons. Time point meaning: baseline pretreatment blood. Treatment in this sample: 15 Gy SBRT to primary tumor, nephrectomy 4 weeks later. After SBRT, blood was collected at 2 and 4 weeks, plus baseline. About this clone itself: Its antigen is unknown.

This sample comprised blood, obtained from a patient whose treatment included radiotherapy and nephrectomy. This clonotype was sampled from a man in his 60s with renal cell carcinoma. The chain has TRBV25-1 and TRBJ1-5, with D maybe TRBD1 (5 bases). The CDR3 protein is CASSAQGYEQPQHF. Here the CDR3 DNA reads TGTGCCAGCAGTGCCCAGGGATACGAGCAGCCCCAGCATTTT.